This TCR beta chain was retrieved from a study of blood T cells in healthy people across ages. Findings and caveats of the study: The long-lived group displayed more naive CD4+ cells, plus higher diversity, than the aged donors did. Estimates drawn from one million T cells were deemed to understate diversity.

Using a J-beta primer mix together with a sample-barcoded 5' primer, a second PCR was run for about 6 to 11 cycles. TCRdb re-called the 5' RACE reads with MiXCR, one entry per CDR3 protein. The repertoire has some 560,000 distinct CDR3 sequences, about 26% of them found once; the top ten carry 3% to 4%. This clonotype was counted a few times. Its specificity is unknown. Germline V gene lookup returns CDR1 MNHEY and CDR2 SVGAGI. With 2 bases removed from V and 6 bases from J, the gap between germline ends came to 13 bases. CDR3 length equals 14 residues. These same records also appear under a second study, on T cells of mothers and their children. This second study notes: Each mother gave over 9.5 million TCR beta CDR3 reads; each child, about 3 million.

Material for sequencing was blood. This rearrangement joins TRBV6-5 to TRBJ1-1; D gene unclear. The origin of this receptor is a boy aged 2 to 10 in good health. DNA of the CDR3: TGTGCCAGCAGTTACAAGGAGGGAGCGGCTGAAGCTTTCTTT. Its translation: CASSYKEGAAEAFF.